This T cell receptor beta chain was profiled in a study of blood T cell repertoires in COVID-19 (dated by TCRdb to 2018 to 2020). Describing the broader study: Samples from collaborators originated in the United States, Italy and Spain and spanned both the acute and convalescent phases of COVID-19. A de-identified subject ID, COVID-19 status, age in years and sex were almost always included in the sample metadata. The material from the prospective study consisted of cDNA or gDNA derived from T cells, B-cell-depleted T cells, or PBMCs. The samples were drawn from two sources: the first 160 participants of the ongoing ImmuneRACE study, and 1,200 or so subjects contributed by 6 global collaborators. Where available, HLA class I and class II types were obtained from metadata supplied by the sample provider rather than from assay-based typing. The repertoires were released in a freely available public database intended as a resource for research on the immune response to SARS-CoV-2. Deeply sampled blood TCRbeta repertoires from subjects exposed to, actively infected with, or recovered from COVID-19 were included in the dataset.

This clone was picked up a small number of times. This receptor's antigen is unknown. No per-base quality is available; no much larger clone lies one base away. Paper-wide results and their limitations: The amount of clinical and demographic metadata varied by source and participant and was provided uncurated.

One collaborating source in Seattle enrolled patients while the patients were actively infected and followed the patients over time throughout the course of disease. Whole blood was collected in K2EDTA tubes by collaborating institutions according to the institutions' own protocols. For TCRbeta analysis, collaborator samples were shipped as frozen whole blood, as isolated PBMCs, or as DNA extracted from either sample type. Unmatched junction bases come to 8, with V trimmed by 6 bases and J by 0 bases. As encoded in the germline V gene (reference sequence), CDR1 is SEHNR while CDR2 is FQNEAQ. Its CDR3 holds 16 amino acids, cysteine through phenylalanine. CDR3 DNA is the only sequence kept; it has 48 bases, read in frame from the first base. TCRbeta CDR3 regions were amplified from genomic DNA using the immunoSEQ Assay, a bias-controlled multiplex PCR. In the paper's pipeline: Within the assay, amplification of reference gene primers was used to estimate how many nucleated cells each sample contained. To quantify the absolute abundance of each unique TCRbeta CDR3 rearrangement, sequence reads were collapsed and filtered. Productive Simpson clonality was computed per sample as the square root of Simpson's diversity index over productive rearrangements. Here the immuneACCESS table is served through TCRdb, limited to in-frame sequences with V and J called. Missing clones are a known gap in these copies; in checked studies unresolved V genes cover under half, and the rest lacks a known reason. V, J and clone size reflect that table, while D and trimming were determined from the DNA. This sample gives hundreds of thousands of clones in total; about 87% of them show up just once. Together, the top ten hold roughly 2.1% of the sample.

The clonotype comes from an older woman with COVID-19, enrolled during active disease. Recombination connected TRBV7-9 to TRBJ1-3, with TRBD1 matching 7 junction bases. Sequencing used peripheral blood. This receptor carries the CDR3 CASSSRGPVSGNTIYF. The DNA is as follows: TGTGCCAGCAGTTCGAGGGGGCCGGTCTCTGGAAACACCATATATTTT.